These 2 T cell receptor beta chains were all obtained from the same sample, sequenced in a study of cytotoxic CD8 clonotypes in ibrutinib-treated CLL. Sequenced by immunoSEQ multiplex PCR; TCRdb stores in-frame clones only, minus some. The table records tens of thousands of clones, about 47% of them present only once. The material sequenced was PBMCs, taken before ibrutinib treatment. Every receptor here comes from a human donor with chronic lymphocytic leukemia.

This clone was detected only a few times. DNA for the CDR3: TGTGCCAGCAGCTTAGAAGGTGGAATTTACTCCTATAATTCACCCCTCCACTTT. It is translated as CASSLEGGIYSYNSPLHF. V gene TRBV11-2 combines with J gene TRBJ1-6, with D unresolved. Germline V gene data show CDR1 as SGHAT and CDR2 as FQNNGV. With 0 bases removed from V and 0 bases from J, the gap between germline ends came to 12 bases. CDR3 size: 18 residues.

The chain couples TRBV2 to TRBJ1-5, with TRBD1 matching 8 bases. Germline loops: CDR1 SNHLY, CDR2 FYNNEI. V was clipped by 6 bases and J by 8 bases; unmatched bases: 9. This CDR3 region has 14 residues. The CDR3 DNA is TGTGCCAGCAGCTGGACAGGGAGTCTGGAGCCCCAGCATTTT. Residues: CASSWTGSLEPQHF.